Given below is one T cell receptor beta chain in context. Its cognate antigen has yet to be identified. Per-nucleotide qualities are absent, and no much larger clonotype sits a single base away. Trimming removed 0 bases from V and 8 bases from J; the gene matches leave 11 bases unexplained. The CDR3 starts with the cysteine, ends with the phenylalanine, and has 16 residues. Of all the DNA, just the CDR3 is kept, 48 bases in frame from base 1. CDR1 SGHTA and CDR2 FQGNSA were looked up in the germline V gene. This record belongs to a study of Graves' ophthalmopathy and Graves' hyperthyroidism (dated by TCRdb to 2016 to 2018). As for the study more broadly: Peripheral blood was collected before any treatment was given, at the time of initial diagnosis. An independent validation cohort was composed of roughly 18 hyperthyroidism patients and over 15 patients who later progressed from hyperthyroidism to ophthalmopathy. After sampling, hyperthyroidism patients received methimazole starting at 30 mg daily, and ophthalmopathy patients received high-dose intravenous methylprednisolone. To explore V-J signatures distinguishing ophthalmopathy from hyperthyroidism, a discovery set of around 97 patients (about 41 ophthalmopathy, 57 stable hyperthyroidism) was enrolled. In total, some 140 blood samples were TCR-sequenced: 40 to 45 ophthalmopathy, 80 or so hyperthyroidism and some 17 hyperthyroidism-to-ophthalmopathy patients. The 90 to 100 discovery patients were randomly divided into training and test sets at a 7:3 ratio. To tell Graves' ophthalmopathy apart from Graves' hyperthyroidism, and to predict which patients would progress to ophthalmopathy, the study relied on TCR beta repertoire signatures. In six hyperthyroidism patients, T-cell repertoires of thyroid tissue and blood were compared.

TCR beta CDR3 regions were amplified from RNA transcripts for repertoire sequencing. The first round was an RT-PCR using HTBI primers with the Qiagen OneStep RT-PCR kit, and this first round was followed by a second-round multiplex PCR, then size selection and purification. The libraries underwent paired-end sequencing with 100 bp reads on an Illumina HiSeq2000. On the authors' methods: SOAPnuke was used to process the reads, throwing out any read that had adapters, had uncalled bases, had a mean Phred below 15, or lacked an exact constant-primer or identifier match. High-quality paired reads were merged with COPE v1.2.5. Unique nucleotide sequences were defined as clonotypes and aligned to IMGT TRB V, D and J references using MiTCR v1.1. The analysis was limited to V-J combinations with a frequency above 0.0001, which together covered over 98% of repertoires. For each V-J combination, a TCR clonal expansion and chaos score was defined as the ratio of F50 clonal expansion to chaos observed in the TCRdist matrix. Welch's t-statistics and random forest were used to reduce the features to approximately 13 V-J combinations, which were then used as input to a naive Bayes classifier. The Morisita-Horn index was used to measure how similar the thyroid and blood repertoires were. TCRdb applied fastp at Q25 and MiXCR to the public reads, then kept only in-frame beta chains. Rows with a matching CDR3 protein are joined into one entry that keeps the most common DNA and genes. TCRdb, rather than the study authors, made the V and J calls. The sample table records hundreds of thousands of distinct CDR3 sequences; 20% to 25% of these occur just once. The ten biggest clones cover roughly 7.4% of the sample.

Stable hyperthyroidism was defined as no progression to ophthalmopathy within 18 months of follow-up. Hyperthyroidism patients were newly diagnosed, with disease duration under 2 months, and aged 18 to 65 years. Anyone with other autoimmune diseases, uncontrolled infections, pregnancy or lactation was excluded from the study. Clinical symptoms, serum thyroxine, TRAb, thyroid ultrasound and orbital computed tomography were used for diagnosis. PBMCs were isolated from approximately 10 ml of fresh peripheral blood by Ficoll-Paque density gradient centrifugation. Total RNA was extracted using Trizol reagent, and RNA quality was checked on an Agilent 2100 Bioanalyzer. Broader findings and caveats from the paper: Among expanded thyroid clonotypes with frequency above 0.001, most also showed up in blood, which suggests that blood repertoires may reflect the thyroid immune response. Ophthalmopathy was separated from stable hyperthyroidism by the 13-signature model with about 88% sensitivity and around 81% specificity in cross-validation and with 80%/75% in the test set. Sample size was not predetermined statistically, and investigators were not blinded to group allocation. In validation, the model predicted ophthalmopathy progression with about 64% sensitivity and less than 80% specificity; some twelve predicted patients were CT-confirmed with GO in a median of approximately six months.

Material: peripheral blood. Rearrangement joined TRBV7-2 to TRBJ2-5; 8 bases in the junction line up with TRBD1. The receptor was derived from a woman aged 18 to 35 with stable Graves' hyperthyroidism. Some clones in this sample may be carry-over from other donors' samples. Donor details come from another sample of the same person, matched by shared clones. The DNA reads TGTGCCAGCAGCTTAGCGACAGGGGCACCAAAAGGAACCCAGTACTTC. Its protein reads: CASSLATGAPKGTQYF.